These 8 T cell receptor beta chains came from one sample sequenced in a study of Tregs in tolerant kidney transplant recipients. Here immunoSEQ multiplex PCR was the method, and the copy in TCRdb shows in-frame clones only, minus some. Here the sample spans 85,000 to 95,000 clones, approximately 92% being singletons. Sequenced: CD8+ T cells from blood. The receptors originated from a human donor in good health.

The chain combines TRBV6-6 with TRBJ2-5, with 8 nucleotides matching TRBD1. The junction had 8 bases not matched to a gene; V was cut back by 3 bases and J by 5 bases. This CDR3 contains 15 residues. Germline-derived CDR1 and CDR2 are MNHNY and SVGAGI (reference sequence). The CDR3 sequence: CASSYWAGGRETQYF. The DNA of the CDR3 is TGTGCCAGCAGTTATTGGGCAGGGGGCCGTGAGACCCAGTACTTC.

The chain carries TRBV5-4 and TRBJ1-1; 9 bases map to TRBD1. CDR1 is SGHNT, CDR2 YYREEE, per germline (reference sequence). With V trimmed by 1 base and J by 4 bases, 5 bases remained unmatched. The CDR3 loop spans 15 amino acids. The CDR3 sequence: CASSLSQGAPTEAFF. The CDR3 nucleotides are TGTGCCAGCAGCTTGTCACAGGGGGCGCCCACTGAAGCTTTCTTT.

The chain has TRBV10-2 and TRBJ2-2; D remains ambiguous. The CDR3 runs 14 residues. CDR1 and CDR2 from the germline V gene are WSHSY and SAAADI. V shed 1 base and J shed 5 bases, with 8 bases lying between them. The CDR3 nucleotides read TGCGCCAGCAGTGAGTGGAGTGGTACCGGGGAGCTGTTTTTT. Encoded protein: CASSEWSGTGELFF.

The J gene is TRBJ2-1, the V gene TRBV7-9, with D unresolved. Germline CDR1 reads SEHNR; CDR2 reads FQNEAQ (reference sequence). The CDR3 loop spans 12 amino acids. Trimming took off 5 bases at V and 6 bases at J, with 8 bases between the two ends. CDR3 nucleotide sequence: TGTGCCAGCAGCAGCTACCCCAATGAGCAGTTCTTC. Its translation: CASSSYPNEQFF.

The V gene is TRBV7-9, the J gene TRBJ2-3; D is unresolved. The CDR3 is 9 amino acids. Germline-derived CDR1 and CDR2 are SEHNR and FQNEAQ (reference sequence). The V and J ends lost 8 bases and 5 bases respectively, with 2 bases between them. The CDR3 coding sequence is TGTGCCAGCGGAGATACGCAGTATTTT. Translating it yields CASGDTQYF.

The V and J genes are TRBV13 and TRBJ2-5; 15 nucleotides align to TRBD2. V was clipped by 4 bases and J by 7 bases; unmatched bases: 7. CDR1 PRHDT and CDR2 FYEKMQ come from the germline V gene (reference sequence). The CDR3 spans 16 residues. For the CDR3, the DNA is TGTGCCAGCAGCTCCGGGACTAGCGGGGGGCGGGGGACCCAGTACTTC. This sequence encodes CASSSGTSGGRGTQYF.

The V call is TRBV27, the J call TRBJ1-5, with TRBD1 matching over 12 bases. With V trimmed by 5 bases and J by 0 bases, 8 bases remained unmatched. Looked up from germline, CDR1 is MNHEY and CDR2 is SMNVEV (reference sequence). The CDR3 runs to 18 residues. CDR3 residues: CASSPGTGGGYSNQPQHF. The CDR3 nucleotides are TGTGCCAGCAGTCCCGGGACAGGGGGCGGTTATAGCAATCAGCCCCAGCATTTT.

The DNA for the CDR3 is TGTGCCAGCAGCTTAGTAGAAGCTACCTACAATGAGCAGTTCTTC. Residues: CASSLVEATYNEQFF. The chain recombines TRBV7-9 with TRBJ2-1, with unresolved D. Germline V gives CDR1 SEHNR, CDR2 FQNEAQ (reference sequence). This CDR3 spans 15 amino acids. V was pared by 1 base and J by 2 bases, with 9 bases between.